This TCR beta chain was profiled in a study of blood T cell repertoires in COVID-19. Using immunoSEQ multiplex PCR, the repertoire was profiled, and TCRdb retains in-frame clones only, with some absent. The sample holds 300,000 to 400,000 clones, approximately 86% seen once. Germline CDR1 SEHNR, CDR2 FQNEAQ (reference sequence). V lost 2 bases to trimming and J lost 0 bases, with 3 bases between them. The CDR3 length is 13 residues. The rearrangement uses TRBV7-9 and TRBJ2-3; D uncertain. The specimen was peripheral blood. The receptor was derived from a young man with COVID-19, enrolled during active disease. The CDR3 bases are TGTGCCAGCAGCTTACAGAGCACAGATACGCAGTATTTT. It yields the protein CASSLQSTDTQYF.